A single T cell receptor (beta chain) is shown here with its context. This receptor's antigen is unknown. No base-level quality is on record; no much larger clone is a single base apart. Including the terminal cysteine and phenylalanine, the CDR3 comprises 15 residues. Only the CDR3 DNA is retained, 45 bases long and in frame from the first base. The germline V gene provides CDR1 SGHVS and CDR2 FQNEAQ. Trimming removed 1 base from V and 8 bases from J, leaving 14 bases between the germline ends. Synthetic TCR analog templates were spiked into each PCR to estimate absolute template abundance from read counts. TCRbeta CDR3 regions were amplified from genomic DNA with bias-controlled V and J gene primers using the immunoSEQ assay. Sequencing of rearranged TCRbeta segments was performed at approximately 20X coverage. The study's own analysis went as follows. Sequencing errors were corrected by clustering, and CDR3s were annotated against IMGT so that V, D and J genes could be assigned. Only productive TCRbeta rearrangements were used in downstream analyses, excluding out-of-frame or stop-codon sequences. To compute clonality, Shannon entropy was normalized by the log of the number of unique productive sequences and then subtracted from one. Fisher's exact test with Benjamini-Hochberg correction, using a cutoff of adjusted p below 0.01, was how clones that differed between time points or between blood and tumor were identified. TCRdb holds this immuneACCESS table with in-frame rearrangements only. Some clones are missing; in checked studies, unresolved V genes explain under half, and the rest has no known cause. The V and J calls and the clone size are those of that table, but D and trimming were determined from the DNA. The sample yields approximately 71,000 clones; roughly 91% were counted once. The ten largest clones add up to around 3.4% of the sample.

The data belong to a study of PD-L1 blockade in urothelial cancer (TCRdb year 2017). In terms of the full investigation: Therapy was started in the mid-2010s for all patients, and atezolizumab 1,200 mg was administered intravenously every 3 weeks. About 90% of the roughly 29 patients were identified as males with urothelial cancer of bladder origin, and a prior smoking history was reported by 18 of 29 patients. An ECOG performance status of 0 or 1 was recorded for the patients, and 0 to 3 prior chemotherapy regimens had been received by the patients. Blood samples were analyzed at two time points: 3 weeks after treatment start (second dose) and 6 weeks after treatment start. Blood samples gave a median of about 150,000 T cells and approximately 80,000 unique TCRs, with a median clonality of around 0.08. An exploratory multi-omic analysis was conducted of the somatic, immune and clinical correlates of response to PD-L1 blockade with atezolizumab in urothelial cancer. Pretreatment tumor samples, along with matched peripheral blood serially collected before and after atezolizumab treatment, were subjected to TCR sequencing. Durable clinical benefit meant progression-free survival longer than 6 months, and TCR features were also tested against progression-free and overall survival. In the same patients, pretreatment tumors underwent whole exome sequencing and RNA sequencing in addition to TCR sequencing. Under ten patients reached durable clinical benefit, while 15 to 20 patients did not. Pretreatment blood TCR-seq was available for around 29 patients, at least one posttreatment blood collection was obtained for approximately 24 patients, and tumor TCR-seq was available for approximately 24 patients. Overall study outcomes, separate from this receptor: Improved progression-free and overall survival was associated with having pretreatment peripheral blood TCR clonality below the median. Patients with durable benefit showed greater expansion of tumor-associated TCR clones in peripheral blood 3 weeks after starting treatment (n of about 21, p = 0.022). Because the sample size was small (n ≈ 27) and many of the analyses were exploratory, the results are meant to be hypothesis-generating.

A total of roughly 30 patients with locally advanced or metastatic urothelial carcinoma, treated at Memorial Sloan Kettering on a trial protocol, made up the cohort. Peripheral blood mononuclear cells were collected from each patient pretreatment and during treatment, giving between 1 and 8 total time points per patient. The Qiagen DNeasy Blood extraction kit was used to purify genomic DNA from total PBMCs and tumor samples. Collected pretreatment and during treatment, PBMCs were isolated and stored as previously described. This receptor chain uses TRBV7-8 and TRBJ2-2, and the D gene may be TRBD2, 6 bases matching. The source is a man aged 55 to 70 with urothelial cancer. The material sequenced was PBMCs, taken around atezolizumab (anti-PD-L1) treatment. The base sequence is TGTGCCAGCAGCTTAGTCTCGGGAGTAACTGGGGAGCTGTTTTTT. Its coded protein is CASSLVSGVTGELFF.